This T cell receptor (beta chain) was sequenced in a study of shared clonotypes between healthy human individuals. Study-level findings and limits: Read depth was anticipated to influence clonotype sharing among donors.

Each replicate PCR on the sorted subsets used roughly 210 ng DNA (around 31,000 T cell genomes). Assay used: immunoSEQ multiplex PCR; TCRdb lists only in-frame clones, some missing. The repertoire holds 2 million to 2.5 million clones, with roughly 93% as singletons. In regard to this clone: No antigen is known for it.

CDR1 and CDR2 (germline): SGHDT, YYEEEE. Trimming left V 1 base short and J 3 bases short, with 11 bases between. The CDR3 extends over 15 amino acids. The chain links TRBV5-6 to TRBJ1-5, with D uncertain. The source of this sequence is a man younger than 30 in good health. Some clones in this sample may be carry-over from other donors' samples. The specimen was naive CD4+ T cells from PBMCs. Specified subset: CD45RA+ positively selected. The CDR3 DNA reads TGTGCCAGCAGCTTGTTGGGGTATGCCAATCAGCCCCAGCATTTT. Protein: CASSLLGYANQPQHF.